These 4 T cell receptor beta chains originate from one sample sequenced in a study of blood T cell repertoires in COVID-19. Profiling relied on immunoSEQ multiplex PCR, and the TCRdb table lists in-frame clones only, not all of them. The table lists roughly 120,000 clones, around 85% of them singletons. Sequenced: peripheral blood. The receptor set was obtained from a man aged 55 to 70 with acute or convalescent COVID-19.

The rearrangement links TRBV9 to TRBJ2-2, with D tentatively TRBD2 (6 bases). Germline CDR1 SGDLS, CDR2 YYNGEE. The CDR3 runs to 17 residues. The V end lost 4 bases, the J end lost 0 bases, and 16 bases lay between the germline ends. The CDR3 here is CASSLVPGRTNTGELFF. CDR3 bases: TGTGCCAGCAGCCTCGTCCCGGGGAGGACGAACACCGGGGAGCTGTTTTTT.

The J gene is TRBJ2-5, the V gene TRBV5-8; 9 bases are shared with TRBD1. Germline V gene data show CDR1 as SGHTS and CDR2 as YDEGEE. This CDR3 region has 15 residues. The trim removed 2 bases at V and 0 bases at J, leaving 2 bases unmatched. DNA for the CDR3: TGTGCCAGCAGCTTCGGGACAGGGTACCAAGAGACCCAGTACTTC. It is translated as CASSFGTGYQETQYF.

V is TRBV19 and J is TRBJ1-1; the D is unclear. CDR1 and CDR2 (germline): LNHDA, SQIVND (reference sequence). The CDR3 is 12 amino acids. Trimming took off 7 bases at V and 6 bases at J, with 12 bases between the two ends. The CDR3 protein is CASTYGGAEAFF. The CDR3 bases are TGTGCCAGTACCTATGGAGGAGCTGAAGCTTTCTTT. The full variable domain, rest sourced from reference TRBV19 and TRBJ1-1, is DGGITQSPKYLFRKEGQNVTLSCEQNLNHDAMYWYRQDPGQGLRLIYYSQIVNDFQKGDIAEGYSVSREKKESFPLTVTSAQKNPTAFYLCASTYGGAEAFFGQGTRLTVV.

This clone was counted a few times. V and J are TRBV6-5 and TRBJ2-7, with 7 bases that match TRBD1. The germline V gene has CDR1 MNHEY and CDR2 SVGAGI. The CDR3 has 14 amino acids. V gave up 6 bases and J gave up 0 bases; unmatched junction bases: 5. The CDR3, as DNA: TGTGCCAGCAGCCCCGACAGGGTCTCCTACGAGCAGTACTTC. Its translation is CASSPDRVSYEQYF.